This entry lists 23 T cell receptor beta chains sequenced from one sample in a study of metastatic and nonmetastatic thyroid tumors. Not a single patient had been given any form of treatment at any point before undergoing thyroid surgery. With MiXCR, TCRdb called clones anew from the PCR reads. The sample carries 40,000 or so clones, about 24% recorded once. Sequenced: blood. These receptors all stem from a female donor with papillary thyroid cancer or a benign thyroid nodule (not recorded which). Some clones in this sample may be carry-over from other donors' samples.

This clone was picked up a small number of times. The V gene is TRBV11-2, the J gene TRBJ2-3, with D perhaps matching TRBD1 or TRBD2 (5 bases each). Looked up from germline, CDR1 is SGHAT and CDR2 is FQNNGV. V was cut by 5 bases and J by 0 bases, with 21 bases left in between. This CDR3 contains 18 residues. The CDR3 DNA reads as TGTGCCAGCAGCCCCCTGGGACGGCGGGTAACTAGCACAGATACGCAGTATTTT. Protein product: CASSPLGRRVTSTDTQYF.

This clone was recorded once. The genes are TRBV30 and TRBJ2-1; D unresolved. V was trimmed by 3 bases and J by 9 bases, leaving 9 bases between them. The CDR3 covers 11 residues. Germline CDR1 GTSNPN, CDR2 SVGIG (reference sequence). CDR3 coding DNA: TGTGCCTGGAGCGCAGCTATTGAGCAGTTCTTC. This gives the protein CAWSAAIEQFF.

This clone rates as medium-sized (0.01 to 0.1%). The CDR3 sequence is CASRIGGSSYEQYF. CDR3 nucleotides: TGTGCCAGCAGGATAGGGGGAAGCTCCTACGAGCAGTACTTC. This chain links TRBV2 with TRBJ2-7; maybe TRBD1 (6 bases). V lost 6 bases and J lost 0, with 12 bases in between. This CDR3 is 14 amino acids long. Germline V gene lookup returns CDR1 SNHLY and CDR2 FYNNEI.

The sample holds a few counts of this clone. The genes are TRBV6-2 or TRBV6-3 and TRBJ1-1; D is unclear. V was pared by 6 bases and J by 0 bases, with 11 bases between. This CDR3 region has 14 residues. CDR1 MNHEY and CDR2 SVGEGT come from the germline V gene. CDR3 residues: CASRMDGVNTEAFF. The CDR3 coding sequence is TGTGCCAGCAGGATGGACGGAGTGAACACTGAAGCTTTCTTT.

In its sample, this clone was seen once. The chain employs TRBV18 and TRBJ2-3, with 10 bases that match TRBD1. V lost 3 bases and J lost 3; bases outside the gene matches: 3. The CDR3 extends over 15 amino acids. CDR1 is KGHSH, CDR2 LQKENI, per germline. The CDR3, as DNA: TGTGCCAGCTCACCTGGACAGGGGGGAACAGATACGCAGTATTTT. Protein: CASSPGQGGTDTQYF.

Worth noting for this clone: A read error may be the cause here, since a much bigger clone is one base away. The chain combines TRBV19 with TRBJ2-5; 11 bases are shared with TRBD2. CDR3 length: 15 residues. Per germline, CDR1 LNHDA and CDR2 SQIVND (reference sequence). CDR3 in DNA: TGTGCCAGTAGTAGTGTAGCGGGAGGGCAAGAGACCCAGCACTTC. Translation gives CASSSVAGGQETQHF.

This clone has at least ten counts. The rearrangement uses TRBV30 and TRBJ2-3, with 7 bases lining up with TRBD1. CDR3 length: 14 amino acids. Trimming at V came to 8 bases and at J to 1 base, leaving 9 bases not matched to a gene. Germline assignment: CDR1 GTSNPN and CDR2 SVGIG (reference sequence). The CDR3 bases are TGTGCCGCCACAGGGGAACAGGGCACAGATACGCAGTATTTT. It specifies CAATGEQGTDTQYF.

The chain links TRBV30 to TRBJ2-7, with D hard to call. Trimming cost V 0 bases and J 6 bases, with 9 bases left between them. Germline CDR1 reads GTSNPN; CDR2 reads SVGIG (reference sequence). The CDR3 is 12 amino acids. For the CDR3, the DNA is TGTGCCTGGAGTGTATCGGAAGTCGAGCAGTACTTC. Residues: CAWSVSEVEQYF. Supplemented by reference TRBV30 and TRBJ2-7, the full variable domain reads SQTIHQWPATLVQPVGSPLSLECTVEGTSNPNLYWYRQAAGRGLQLLFYSVGIGQISSEVPQNLSASRPQDRQFILSSKKLLLSDSGFYLCAWSVSEVEQYFGPGTRLTVT.

This chain connects TRBV6-1 to TRBJ2-2, with TRBD2 matching 9 bases. Germline CDR1 and CDR2: MNHNS and SASEGT. Trimming removed 6 bases from V and 5 bases from J; junction bases left unmatched: 13. The length of the CDR3 is 17 residues. CDR3 amino acids: CASSRGGTSTLTGELFF. CDR3 coding DNA: TGTGCCAGCAGCCGGGGGGGGACTAGCACGTTAACCGGGGAGCTGTTTTTT.

This clone was recorded a few times. The CDR3 bases are TGTGCCAGCACTTTTTTGGGGTTTGGGCAGTTCTTC. Protein sequence: CASTFLGFGQFF. V is TRBV12-3 or TRBV12-4 and J is TRBJ2-1; D is ambiguous. The CDR3 contains 12 residues. Trimming cost V 7 bases and J 12 bases, with 16 bases left between them.

This clone was counted ten times or more. This chain connects TRBV2 to TRBJ2-1, with D possibly TRBD1 on 6 matching bases. This CDR3 region has 15 residues. Trimming took 6 bases from V and 4 from J, leaving 16 bases between them. Germline V gene sequence: CDR1 SNHLY, CDR2 FYNNEI. The CDR3 sequence is CASRLRTVRYNEQFF. The CDR3, as DNA: TGTGCCAGCAGACTACGGACAGTTCGATACAATGAGCAGTTCTTC.

This sequence joins TRBV5-8 and TRBJ1-5; maybe TRBD1 (5 bases). The ends were cut back, 3 bases at V and 4 bases at J, with 8 bases in the middle. Germline V lookup: CDR1 SGHTS, CDR2 YDEGEE. CDR3 length equals 13 residues. CDR3 sequence reads: CASSSQGNQPQHF. As DNA, the CDR3 is TGTGCCAGCAGCTCTCAGGGTAATCAGCCCCAGCATTTT.

The chain is built from TRBV28 and TRBJ2-2; 7 nucleotides match TRBD1. Germline CDR1 reads MDHEN; CDR2 reads SYDVKM. J gave up 9 bases and V 3 bases, and 7 bases lay outside the gene matches. The CDR3 sequence is 14 residues long. The CDR3 reads CASSLYDRARELFF. CDR3 bases: TGTGCCAGCAGTTTGTACGACAGGGCCCGGGAGCTGTTTTTT. The full variable domain, with the rest looked up from reference TRBV28 and TRBJ2-2, is DVKVTQSSRYLVKRTGEKVFLECVQDMDHENMFWYRQDPGLGLRLIYFSYDVKMKEKGDIPEGYSVSREKKERFSLILESASTNQTSMYLCASSLYDRARELFFGEGSRLTVL.

This clone was recorded a few times. Here the CDR3 DNA reads TGTGCCAGCAGTTTAGCGCCCACGGGGCAGTTCTTC. Encoded protein: CASSLAPTGQFF. This rearrangement joins TRBV12-3 or TRBV12-4 to TRBJ2-1; D is ambiguous. The CDR3 length is 12 residues. V was trimmed by 0 bases and J by 12 bases, leaving 9 bases between them.

As to this clone: A read error may be the cause here, since a much bigger clone is one base away. The chain recombines TRBV7-2 with TRBJ2-4; TRBD1 or TRBD2 may be the D gene (5 bases each). Trimming pared 3 bases from V and 1 base from J, leaving 16 bases between. Germline V CDR1 and CDR2: SGHTA, FQGNSA. The CDR3 is 17 amino acids. CDR3 sequence reads: CASSLVGALVAKNIQYF. CDR3 DNA: TGTGCCAGCAGCTTGGTCGGGGCATTGGTTGCCAAAAACATTCAGTACTTC.

In this sample, this clone turned up many times. The rearrangement joins TRBV3-1 to TRBJ1-5, with D uncertain. V was pared by 2 bases and J by 2 bases, with 19 bases between. Germline CDR1 LGHDT, CDR2 YNNKEL (reference sequence). The CDR3 runs 18 residues. CDR3 nucleotide sequence: TGTGCCAGCAGCCAATACCCCCCGGGGAGTGGGGGCAATCAGCCCCAGCATTTT. Its translation is CASSQYPPGSGGNQPQHF.

This clone occurred many times. This sequence joins TRBV30 and TRBJ1-6; unclear D gene. This CDR3 contains 14 residues. CDR1 and CDR2 from the germline V gene are GTSNPN and SVGIG (reference sequence). Trimming pared 4 bases from V and 4 bases from J, leaving 11 bases between. The CDR3 DNA follows: TGTGCCTGGACTAAAGTGGCATATAATTCACCCCTCCACTTT. This translates into CAWTKVAYNSPLHF.

The table lists this clone with many counts. The rearrangement links TRBV5-5 to TRBJ1-5, with a tentative D call TRBD1 (5 bases). V dropped 4 bases and J dropped 0 bases, with 11 bases sitting between them. Germline V gene lookup returns CDR1 SGHKS and CDR2 YYEKEE (reference sequence). The CDR3 covers 15 residues. CDR3 sequence (DNA): TGTGCCAGCAGCCCTTCAGGGAATAGCAATCAGCCCCAGCATTTT. This codes for CASSPSGNSNQPQHF.

About this clone itself: Other DNA variants within this sample encode the same CDR3. The CDR3 protein is CAWSTGGGGGGEQFF. CDR3 in DNA: TGTGCCTGGAGTACCGGCGGTGGGGGGGGCGGTGAGCAGTTCTTC. This sequence joins TRBV30 and TRBJ2-1; possible D gene TRBD2, 7 bases. CDR1 is GTSNPN and CDR2 is SVGIG in the germline V gene (reference sequence). Deletions cut 2 bases from V and 9 bases from J, with 20 bases between. This CDR3 region has 15 residues.

This clone was seen at least ten times. This rearrangement joins TRBV11-3 to TRBJ2-2; tentative D call: TRBD2 (6 bases). The V and J ends lost 5 bases and 8 bases respectively, with 18 bases between them. This CDR3 has 15 residues. Germline values: CDR1 SGHNT, CDR2 YENEEA. CDR3 residues: CASSPAGTWRGELFF. The CDR3 DNA reads as TGTGCCAGCAGCCCTGCCGGGACTTGGCGAGGGGAGCTGTTTTTT.

This clone was seen once. V and J are TRBV20-1 and TRBJ2-5; the D gene is possibly TRBD2 (5 bases). Trimming pared 3 bases from V and 1 base from J, leaving 12 bases between. Germline loops: CDR1 DFQATT, CDR2 SNEGSKA (reference sequence). This CDR3 spans 14 amino acids. The CDR3 nucleotides read TGCAGTGCTAGGGAGGTAGTAGCCCAAGAGACCCAGTACTTC. Its protein is CSAREVVAQETQYF.

In nucleotides, the CDR3 is TGTGCCTGGAGTGTGGCAGGGGGTACCTACGAGCAGTACTTC. The encoded protein is CAWSVAGGTYEQYF. The chain couples TRBV30 to TRBJ2-7; 7 positions match TRBD1. J was trimmed by 2 bases and V by 0 bases; bases with no gene match: 4. Germline loops: CDR1 GTSNPN, CDR2 SVGIG (reference sequence). The CDR3 extends over 14 amino acids.

The V gene is TRBV12-3 or TRBV12-4, the J gene TRBJ1-6, with 8 bases identical to TRBD1. V was clipped by 5 bases and J by 10 bases; unmatched bases: 10. This CDR3 has 15 amino acids. DNA of the CDR3: TGTGCCAGCAGTACCCGGAGACAGGGGCGATCACCCCTCCACTTT. Its protein is CASSTRRQGRSPLHF.